This T cell receptor beta chain is from a study of post-analysis software for immune sequencing data (dated by TCRdb to between 2014 and 2017). For the wider study: Recorded disease courses included relapsing-remitting, secondary progressive and progressive-relapsing multiple sclerosis, with some patients lacking subtype annotation. A subset of samples was prepared in parallel using single-end sample barcoding, then pooled and co-amplified after Illumina adapter ligation. The multiple sclerosis patient repertoires were compared with 11 previously published healthy control repertoires from donors aged roughly 6 to 25 years. Results the study describes overall, beyond this receptor: The multiple sclerosis patient group was slightly younger than the control group. Direct clustering with F measure showed strong co-clustering of samples prepared in the same batch, prompting a batch-effect correction. Normalized Chao1 diversity was significantly lower in multiple sclerosis patients than controls, suggesting substantial peripheral T-cell clonal expansion.

This clonotype occurred a few times. Which antigen it targets is not known. The sample holds no much larger clone one base away, and base qualities are not on file. TCR beta repertoires were profiled from peripheral blood of more than ten young patients with multiple sclerosis to demonstrate the VDJtools post-analysis software. Multiple sclerosis patients were children and adolescents aged about 6 to 15 years. Receptor libraries were prepared by PCR. The run used an Illumina HiSeq 2500. Unique molecular identifiers were incorporated into TCR beta cDNA libraries to reduce PCR and sequencing biases. Approximately 500,000 cDNA molecules were obtained per 1 to 10 million input T cells, so each molecule approximated one T cell. The patient libraries were prepared and sequenced with the same protocol used for the earlier healthy control dataset. Within a given batch, samples were prepared together, multiplexed and sequenced on the same HiSeq lane. Regarding the original processing steps: Raw barcoded reads were processed with MIGEC, and single-read molecular identifier groups were discarded before consensus assembly and CDR3 extraction. VDJtools was used for post-analysis of the clonotype tables, and diversity was normalized by down-sampling every dataset to the size of the smallest sample. To correct batch-related cross-sample contamination, repertoire overlap clustering matched CDR3 amino acid sequences but not nucleotide sequences. TCRdb trimmed public reads at Q25 via fastp, called clones via MiXCR and kept in-frame beta chains. CDR3 protein duplicates are merged, each entry listing the most common genes and DNA. TCRdb, rather than the study authors, made the V and J calls. A total of hundreds of thousands of distinct CDR3 sequences appear in this sample, 30% of them only once. More than 0.45% of the sample goes to the ten largest clones.

The sequenced sample was blood. The clonotype comes from a girl under 18 with multiple sclerosis.

The CDR3: CASRRLAGEQYF. The DNA sequence follows: TGTGCCAGCAGGCGACTCGCCGGGGAGCAGTACTTC. The chain is made from TRBV28 and TRBJ2-5, with a tentative D gene TRBD2 over 5 matching bases. Counted from cysteine to phenylalanine, this CDR3 has 12 amino acids. Just the 36-base CDR3 DNA is kept, in frame starting at base 1. The CDR1 and CDR2 encoded by the germline V gene are MDHEN and SYDVKM. V is clipped by 6 bases and J by 11 bases, and the sequence between their germline boundaries is 16 bases long.